This T cell receptor beta chain was profiled in a study of cytotoxic CD8 clonotypes in ibrutinib-treated CLL. Sequencing used immunoSEQ multiplex PCR; TCRdb keeps in-frame clones, though not all of them. The sample shows about 130,000 clones, under 90% of them seen only once. Germline V lookup: CDR1 LGHNA, CDR2 YNFKEQ. The CDR3 runs to 14 residues. V was clipped by 5 bases and J by 7 bases, with 14 bases between them. V is TRBV4-2 and J is TRBJ1-4; D call uncertain. The source is a human donor with chronic lymphocytic leukemia. This sample comprised PBMCs, obtained after 24 months of ibrutinib treatment. The CDR3 region is CASSSASGVEKLFF. The DNA for the CDR3 is TGTGCCAGCAGCTCCGCCAGCGGGGTTGAAAAACTGTTTTTT.